The TCR beta chain described here comes from a study of T cell responses to AZD1222 COVID-19 vaccine (dated by TCRdb to the early 2020s). Looking at the study overall: A total of 230 to 250 trial participants underwent TCR sequencing, of whom roughly 210 received two doses of AZD1222 and about 25 received two doses of the MenACWY control vaccine. Trial participants were enrolled by age into subgroups of 18-55, 56-69 and 70-plus years, and approximately 150, 30 and 60 TCR-sequenced participants, respectively, were included in these subgroups.

For this clone: This clone's antigen is unknown. No base quality values were provided; no much bigger clone lies one nucleotide off.

The CDR3 regions of human TCRbeta chains were analyzed by immunosequencing. Per the authors' processing: Repertoire TCRs were matched against a reference library of SARS-CoV-2-specific TCRs generated with the MIRA antigen-specificity platform. Breadth was defined as the fraction of unique TCRs that were SARS-CoV-2-associated, and depth was defined as the fraction of total T cells that were SARS-CoV-2-associated. Each spike-specific TCR was assigned to its reactive spike region and to a CD4 or CD8 class using the MIRA data. Log10-transformed breadth and depth values were compared by one-way ANOVA with Sidak's multiple comparisons tests. TCRdb stores this immuneACCESS table with in-frame sequences only. Part of the clones is absent; in the studies checked, under half of the shortfall reflects unresolved V genes, and no reason is known for the rest. D and trimming come from the DNA, and the V and J calls and clone size come from that table. In this sample the table shows 83,000 or so clones, almost 90% of which occur a single time. In total, the top ten clones hold 6.5% to 8.5% of the sample.

The time point label on this specimen signifies: about 28 days (+/-7) after the second vaccine dose. AZD1222 recipients given second doses at about 4 weeks or at about 12 weeks were pooled, since spike-specific TCR depth and breadth were not found to differ between the two schedules. Vaccinee samples came from UK trials COV001 and COV002, including a single-blind randomized controlled phase 2/3 trial of AZD1222 (ChAdOx1 nCoV-19) in healthy adults. For TCRbeta chain sequencing, PBMC samples were collected from trial participants at day 0 and at day 28 after the second dose. Overall study results and their limits: Nearly half of unique spike-specific TCRs reportedly recognized epitopes outside regions mutated in the B.1.351 and B.1.1.7 variants. The 56-69-year group was small, and its depth increase did not reach significance, likely because of low power. Most participants were white British and females outnumbered males, and the authors suggested that clonal diversity may have been underestimated. Conclusions about previously exposed vaccinees are limited, since just five or six AZD1222 recipients were seropositive for SARS-CoV-2 at baseline. Because no day 14 peak-response samples were available, the repertoires could be characterized only after the peak T cell response. After two AZD1222 doses, spike-specific TCR breadth and depth were significantly higher than at day 0 and than in MenACWY recipients. The whole spike protein was spanned by vaccine-associated CD4 TCRs, and dominant responses were seen in regions 160-218 and 743-854.

V is cut back by 3 bases and J by 0 bases, with 7 bases in the junction unmatched. The CDR3 starts with the cysteine, ends with the phenylalanine, and has 19 residues. Solely the CDR3 DNA is kept, with 57 bases framed from the first base. The CDR1 and CDR2 encoded by the germline V gene are KGHSH and LQKENI. The chain uses TRBV18 and TRBJ2-2; TRBD2 lines up with 13 middle nucleotides. The receptor's source is an adult who received the AZD1222 COVID-19 vaccine. Sequenced material: peripheral blood, taken 28 days after the second AZD1222 dose. The CDR3 loop reads CASSPLGLAGPANTGELFF. The base sequence is TGTGCCAGCTCACCTTTGGGACTAGCGGGACCCGCGAACACCGGGGAGCTGTTTTTT.